The 20 T cell receptor beta chains reported below all come from one sample, sequenced in a study of shared clonotypes between healthy human individuals (dated by TCRdb to about 2020). For the CD8 naive samples, CD45RO-negative cells were positively selected for CCR7, yielding a CD45RA+CCR7+ population from which TemRA cells were excluded. Library creation used the immunoSEQ multiplex PCR assay. Here the immuneACCESS table is served through TCRdb, limited to in-frame sequences with V and J called. Missing clones are a known gap in these copies; in checked studies unresolved V genes cover under half, and the rest lacks a known reason. Counted in this sample were roughly 2.1 million clones; about 93% of them appeared once. More than 1.5% of the sample rests with the top ten. The sample taken for sequencing was naive CD8+ T cells from PBMCs. Taken with the paper, the label for cell subset or site translates to: CD45RA+CCR7+. Source of these receptors: a man in his late teens or twenties in good health. Some clones in this sample may be carry-over from other donors' samples.

The chain links TRBV7-9 to TRBJ2-3; 8 bases are a match to TRBD2. V dropped 1 base and J dropped 1; count of bases not matched to a gene: 7. This CDR3 is built from 17 residues. Germline V gene lookup returns CDR1 SEHNR and CDR2 FQNEAQ (reference sequence). CDR3 sequence reads: CASSLVASGLGTDTQYF. The CDR3 DNA reads as TGTGCCAGCAGCTTAGTGGCTAGCGGGTTGGGCACAGATACGCAGTATTTT. The full variable domain, its missing parts supplied by reference TRBV7-9 and TRBJ2-3, is DTGVSQNPRHKITKRGQNVTFRCDPISEHNRLYWYRQTLGQGPEFLTYFQNEAQLEKSRLLSDRFSAERPKGSFSTLEIQRTEQGDSAMYLCASSLVASGLGTDTQYFGPGTRLTVL.

This chain links TRBV7-3 with TRBJ2-7; D is perhaps TRBD2 (5 bases). Germline assignment: CDR1 SGHTA and CDR2 FQGTGA. The CDR3 loop spans 15 amino acids. V shed 4 bases and J shed 6 bases, with 19 bases lying between them. For the CDR3, the DNA is TGTGCCAGCAGCTCCACCGGGATACCCCGGAGCGAGCAGTACTTC. The encoded protein is CASSSTGIPRSEQYF. Together with reference TRBV7-3 and TRBJ2-7, the CDR3 gives the full variable domain: GAGVSQTPSNKVTEKGKYVELRCDPISGHTALYWYRQSLGQGPEFLIYFQGTGAADDSGLPNDRFFAVRPEGSVSTLKIQRTERGDSAVYLCASSSTGIPRSEQYFGPGTRLTVT.

The V and J genes are TRBV9 and TRBJ2-7; 7 bases fit TRBD1. Trimming took 4 bases from V and 5 from J; bases not matched to a gene: 6. CDR1 is SGDLS, CDR2 YYNGEE, per germline. The CDR3 length is 13 residues. CDR3 coding DNA: TGTGCCAGCAGCAACACAGGGGCCCACGAGCAGTACTTC. Translation: CASSNTGAHEQYF.

The chain joins TRBV9 to TRBJ1-1, with D possibly TRBD1 on 5 matching bases. V shed 1 base and J shed 1 base, with 11 bases lying between them. The CDR3 spans 15 residues. In germline, CDR1 is SGDLS, CDR2 YYNGEE. The CDR3 reads CASSVRGAPNTEAFF. Here the CDR3 DNA reads TGTGCCAGCAGCGTAAGAGGGGCGCCGAACACTGAAGCTTTCTTT.

The CDR3 loop reads CASSQTGIGRGELFF. In DNA, the CDR3 is TGTGCCAGCAGCCAAACCGGGATCGGGAGGGGGGAGCTGTTTTTT. This sequence joins TRBV9 and TRBJ2-2; 7 nucleotides line up with TRBD2. The CDR3 is 15 amino acids. V shed 4 bases, J shed 8 bases, and the junction held 11 bases outside the gene matches. The germline CDR1 and CDR2 sequences are SGDLS and YYNGEE.

The CDR3 is CASSPDHYNEQFF. The CDR3 DNA is TGTGCCAGCAGCCCCGACCATTACAATGAGCAGTTCTTC. The chain carries TRBV13 and TRBJ2-1; D unclear. V was shortened by 5 bases and J by 4 bases, with 9 bases between the two germline ends. Per the germline V gene, CDR1 is PRHDT and CDR2 is FYEKMQ (reference sequence). This CDR3 has 13 residues. The full variable domain, completed using reference TRBV13 and TRBJ2-1, is AAGVIQSPRHLIKEKRETATLKCYPIPRHDTVYWYQQGPGQDPQFLISFYEKMQSDKGSIPDRFSAQQFSDYHSELNMSSLELGDSALYFCASSPDHYNEQFFGPGTRLTVL.

J is TRBJ1-3 and V is TRBV7-8, with D perhaps TRBD1 (5 bases). Trimming cost V 5 bases and J 0 bases, with 11 bases left between them. The CDR3 length is 15 residues. The V gene's germline CDR1 is SGHVS and CDR2 FQNEAQ. This chain's CDR3 is CASSTDILSGNTIYF. Written as DNA, the CDR3 is TGTGCCAGCAGCACGGACATCCTCTCTGGAAACACCATATATTTT.

The rearrangement joins TRBV27 to TRBJ2-3; TRBD2 matches 7 bases. V lost 3 bases and J lost 8; bases outside the gene matches: 11. The CDR3 is made up of 15 amino acids. Germline CDR1 is MNHEY and CDR2 is SMNVEV (reference sequence). CDR3 sequence reads: CASSFGGGPPGTQYF. CDR3 sequence (DNA): TGTGCCAGCAGTTTTGGGGGGGGACCCCCTGGTACGCAGTATTTT.

The chain links TRBV6-5 to TRBJ2-7, with D uncertain. Deletions cut 1 base from V and 2 bases from J, with 9 bases between. The CDR3 totals 14 residues. From germline, CDR1 is MNHEY and CDR2 SVGAGI. The CDR3 spells CASSYFGEAYEQYF. Written as DNA, the CDR3 is TGTGCCAGCAGTTACTTCGGAGAGGCCTACGAGCAGTACTTC.

V gene TRBV28 combines with J gene TRBJ2-5; a weak D match, TRBD2 (5 bases). Germline-derived CDR1 and CDR2 are MDHEN and SYDVKM. The germline V and J ends were trimmed by 4 bases and 0 bases, with 6 bases remaining between them. This CDR3 has 13 residues. This CDR3 is CASSWEHQETQYF. CDR3 nucleotides: TGTGCCAGCAGTTGGGAGCACCAAGAGACCCAGTACTTC.

The chain couples TRBV19 to TRBJ2-4; 12 positions agree with TRBD1. This CDR3 has 19 residues. Per germline, CDR1 LNHDA and CDR2 SQIVND (reference sequence). With V trimmed by 5 bases and J by 0 bases, 11 bases remained unmatched. The CDR3 sequence is CASSPRDRGHLLAKNIQYF. DNA for the CDR3: TGTGCCAGTAGTCCTCGGGACAGGGGGCACTTATTAGCCAAAAACATTCAGTACTTC.

Regarding this clone: One end of the junction is discordant with germline, which a read error may explain. This chain joins TRBV7-3 and TRBJ2-2; 8 positions agree with TRBD1. Per the germline V gene, CDR1 is SGHTA and CDR2 is FQGTGA. This CDR3 has 15 residues. The CDR3 DNA is TGCGCCAGCAGCCCGGACAGGGCTGGCACCGGGGAGCTGTTTTTT. Translated: CASSPDRAGTGELFF.

The rearrangement links TRBV2 to TRBJ1-1; no clear D gene. From germline, CDR1 is SNHLY and CDR2 FYNNEI. Trimming shortened V by 8 bases and J by 0 bases, and 16 bases separated the two germline ends. CDR3 length: 15 amino acids. CDR3 region: CASRSRTEMNTEAFF. CDR3 DNA: TGTGCCAGCCGAAGTAGGACGGAAATGAACACTGAAGCTTTCTTT.

Turning to this clone: This sample includes further DNA sequences coding for the same CDR3. The chain carries TRBV28 and TRBJ2-7, with TRBD1 matching over 7 bases. There are 13 residues in the CDR3. The germline V gene encodes CDR1 MDHEN and CDR2 SYDVKM. J lost 3 bases, V lost 3 bases, and 2 bases had no gene match. This CDR3 reads CASSLDRFYEQYF. The CDR3 DNA reads TGTGCCAGCAGTTTGGACAGGTTCTACGAGCAGTACTTC. The full variable domain, completed using reference TRBV28 and TRBJ2-7, is DVKVTQSSRYLVKRTGEKVFLECVQDMDHENMFWYRQDPGLGLRLIYFSYDVKMKEKGDIPEGYSVSREKKERFSLILESASTNQTSMYLCASSLDRFYEQYFGPGTRLTVT.

As concerns this clone: The same CDR3 is also encoded by other DNA sequences in this sample. The J gene is TRBJ2-7, the V gene TRBV5-1; D is perhaps TRBD2 (5 bases). The CDR3 has 13 residues. Between the trimmed V and J ends, which lost 3 bases and 1 base, there was a span of 8 bases. Germline CDR1 and CDR2: SGHRS and YFSETQ. The CDR3 protein is CASSSGSSYEQYF. For the CDR3, the DNA is TGCGCCAGCAGCTCGGGGTCTTCCTACGAGCAGTACTTC.

The chain employs TRBV5-5 and TRBJ2-7; the match to TRBD1 covers 8 bases. V lost 4 bases, J lost 3 bases, and 6 bases stayed unmatched. Germline V gene lookup returns CDR1 SGHKS and CDR2 YYEKEE (reference sequence). This CDR3 is 14 amino acids long. CDR3 DNA sequence: TGTGCCAGCAGCCGATCGGACAGGGACTACGAGCAGTACTTC. Protein sequence: CASSRSDRDYEQYF.

The V and J genes are TRBV28 and TRBJ2-3, with a possible D match to TRBD1 (6 bases). Germline V gene data show CDR1 as MDHEN and CDR2 as SYDVKM. V was trimmed by 7 bases and J by 2 bases, leaving 22 bases between them. There are 17 residues in the CDR3. In DNA form, the CDR3 reads TGTGCCAGCAAAAACAAACCTACAGGGTTTATCACAGATACGCAGTATTTT. This translates into CASKNKPTGFITDTQYF.

This sequence joins TRBV5-4 and TRBJ2-1, with 11 bases identical to TRBD2. The CDR3 is 16 residues long. V trimming: 4 bases; J trimming: 8 bases; junction bases outside the gene matches: 11. Germline V gene data show CDR1 as SGHNT and CDR2 as YYREEE (reference sequence). The DNA for the CDR3 is TGTGCCAGCAGCGGGGGGGTAATAGCGGGAGGGTATGAGCAGTTCTTC. This codes for CASSGGVIAGGYEQFF.

The gene calls are TRBV28 and TRBJ2-5; 12 bases match TRBD1. Per the germline V gene, CDR1 is MDHEN and CDR2 is SYDVKM. V dropped 6 bases and J dropped 4; count of bases not matched to a gene: 6. The CDR3 has 15 amino acids. The CDR3 DNA is TGTGCCAGCAGGGGGACAGGGGGCGACCCAGAGACCCAGTACTTC. Translation gives CASRGTGGDPETQYF.

The rearrangement links TRBV6-1 to TRBJ2-1; TRBD2 matches at 7 bases. V was clipped by 9 bases and J by 6 bases; unmatched bases: 14. CDR1 and CDR2 (germline): MNHNS, SASEGT. The CDR3 contains 15 residues. The CDR3 DNA reads as TGTGCCAGTCCACGAGGAGCGGGACCGCCCAATGAGCAGTTCTTC. Translation: CASPRGAGPPNEQFF.